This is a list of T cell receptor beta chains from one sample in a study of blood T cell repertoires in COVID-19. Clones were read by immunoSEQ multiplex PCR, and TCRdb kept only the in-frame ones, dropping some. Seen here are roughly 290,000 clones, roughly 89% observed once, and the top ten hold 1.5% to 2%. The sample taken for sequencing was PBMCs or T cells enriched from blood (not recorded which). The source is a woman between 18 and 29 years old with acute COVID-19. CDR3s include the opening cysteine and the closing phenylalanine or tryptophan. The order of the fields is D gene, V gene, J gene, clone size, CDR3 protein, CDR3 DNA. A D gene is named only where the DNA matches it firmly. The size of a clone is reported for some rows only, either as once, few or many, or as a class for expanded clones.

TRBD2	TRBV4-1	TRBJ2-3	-	CASSQDGGGSTDTQYF	TGCGCCAGCAGCCAAGACGGGGGGGGTTCGACAGATACGCAGTATTTT
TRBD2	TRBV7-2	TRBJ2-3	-	CASSSGVGGANTQYF	TGTGCCAGCAGCTCCGGGGTGGGAGGGGCCAATACGCAGTATTTT
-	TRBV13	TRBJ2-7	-	CASSLRPEPGYEQYF	TGTGCCAGCAGCTTACGCCCAGAACCGGGATACGAGCAGTACTTC
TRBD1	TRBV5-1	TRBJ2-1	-	CASSLGGTGGYNEQFF	TGCGCCAGCAGCTTGGGCGGGACAGGTGGCTACAATGAGCAGTTCTTC
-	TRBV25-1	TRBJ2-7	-	CASSEDIGGTYEQYF	TGTGCCAGCAGTGAAGATATCGGCGGTACCTACGAGCAGTACTTC
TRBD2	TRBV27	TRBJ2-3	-	CASSTYSGSTDTQYF	TGTGCCAGCAGTACCTATAGCGGGAGCACAGATACGCAGTATTTT
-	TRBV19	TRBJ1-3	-	CASSRTRGSGNTIYF	TGTGCCAGTAGCCGAACCAGGGGTAGCGGAAACACCATATATTTT
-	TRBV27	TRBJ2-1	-	CASGLLDYNEQFF	TGTGCCAGCGGACTTTTAGATTACAATGAGCAGTTCTTC
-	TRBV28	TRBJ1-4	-	CASSILGGTGDEKLFF	TGTGCCAGCAGTATTCTAGGGGGAACCGGGGATGAAAAACTGTTTTTT
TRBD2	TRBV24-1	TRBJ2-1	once	CATSPGLAGAYNEQFF	TGTGCCACCTCCCCGGGACTAGCGGGAGCGTACAATGAGCAGTTCTTC
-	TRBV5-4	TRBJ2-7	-	CASSLEPGSSYEQYF	TGTGCCAGCAGCTTGGAGCCAGGCAGCTCCTACGAGCAGTACTTC
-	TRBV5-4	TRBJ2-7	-	CASSLGYPGYEQYF	TGTGCCAGCAGCTTGGGCTACCCGGGCTACGAGCAGTACTTC
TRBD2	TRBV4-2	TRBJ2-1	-	CASSQEPGLAGEAYNEQFF	TGTGCCAGCAGCCAAGAACCGGGACTAGCGGGAGAGGCCTACAATGAGCAGTTCTTC
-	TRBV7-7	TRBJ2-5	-	CASSNGVQGEKPQYF	TGTGCTAGCAGCAACGGCGTTCAGGGCGAAAAGCCCCAGTACTTC
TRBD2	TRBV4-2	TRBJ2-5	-	CASSQRTSGRYGTQYF	TGTGCCAGCAGCCAAAGGACTAGCGGGAGATACGGGACCCAGTACTTC
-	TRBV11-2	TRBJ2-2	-	CASSSRVTGELFF	TGTGCCAGCAGCTCCAGGGTGACCGGGGAGCTGTTTTTT
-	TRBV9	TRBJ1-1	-	CASSPEGRSEAFF	TGTGCCAGCAGCCCGGAGGGACGGAGTGAAGCTTTCTTT
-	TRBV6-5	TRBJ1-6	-	CASSYAGNSPLHF	TGTGCCAGCAGTTACGCGGGTAATTCACCCCTCCACTTT